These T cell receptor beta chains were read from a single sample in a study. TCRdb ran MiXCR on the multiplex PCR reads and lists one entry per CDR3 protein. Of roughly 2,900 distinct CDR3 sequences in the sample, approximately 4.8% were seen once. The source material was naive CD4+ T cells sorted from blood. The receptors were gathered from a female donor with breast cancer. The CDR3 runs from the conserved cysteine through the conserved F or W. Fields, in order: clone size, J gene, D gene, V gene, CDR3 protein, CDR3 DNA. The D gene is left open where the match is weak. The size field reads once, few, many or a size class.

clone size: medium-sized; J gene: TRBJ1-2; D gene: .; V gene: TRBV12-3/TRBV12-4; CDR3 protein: CASTPRVAVYGYTF; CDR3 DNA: TGTGCCAGCACTCCGAGGGTGGCAGTCTATGGCTACACCTTC
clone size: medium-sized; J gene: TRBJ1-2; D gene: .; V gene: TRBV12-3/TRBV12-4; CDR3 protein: CASSLDGAYGYTF; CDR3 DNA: TGTGCCAGCAGTTTAGACGGCGCCTATGGCTACACCTTC
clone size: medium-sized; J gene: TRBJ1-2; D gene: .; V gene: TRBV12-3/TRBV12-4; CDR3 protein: CASSPGTSGYGYTF; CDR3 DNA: TGTGCCAGCAGTCCCGGGACATCGGGCTATGGCTACACCTTC
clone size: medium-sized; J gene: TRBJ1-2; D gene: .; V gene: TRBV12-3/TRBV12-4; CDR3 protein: CASRRTTGGYTF; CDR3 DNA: TGTGCCAGCAGGCGGACCACCGGCGGCTACACCTTC
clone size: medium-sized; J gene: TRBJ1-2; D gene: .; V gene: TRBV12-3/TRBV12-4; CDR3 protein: CASSLDSNYGYTF; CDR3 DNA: TGTGCCAGCAGTTTAGACAGTAACTATGGCTACACCTTC
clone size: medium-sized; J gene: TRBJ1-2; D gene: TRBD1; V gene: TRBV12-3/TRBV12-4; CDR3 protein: CASNTDRGRTNYGYTF; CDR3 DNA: TGTGCCAGCAATACTGACAGGGGAAGGACTAACTATGGCTACACCTTC
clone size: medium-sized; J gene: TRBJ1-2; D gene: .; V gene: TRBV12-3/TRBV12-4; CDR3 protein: CASSRTGTYGYTF; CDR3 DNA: TGTGCCAGCAGTCGTACCGGGACCTATGGCTACACCTTC
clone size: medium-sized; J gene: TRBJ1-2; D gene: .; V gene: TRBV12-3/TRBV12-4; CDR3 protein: CASRMWGYGYTF; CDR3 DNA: TGTGCCAGCAGGATGTGGGGCTATGGCTACACCTTC
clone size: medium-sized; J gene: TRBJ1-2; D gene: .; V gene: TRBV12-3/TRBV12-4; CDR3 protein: CASSLDAVVSYGYTF; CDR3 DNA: TGTGCCAGCAGTTTAGATGCCGTTGTAAGCTATGGCTACACCTTC
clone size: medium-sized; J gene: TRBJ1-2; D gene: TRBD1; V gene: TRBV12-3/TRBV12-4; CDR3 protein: CASSLTRDSYGYTF; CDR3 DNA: TGTGCCAGCAGTTTAACCCGGGACAGCTATGGCTACACCTTC
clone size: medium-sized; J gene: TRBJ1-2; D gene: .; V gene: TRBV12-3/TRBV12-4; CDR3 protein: CASSSRRQAHYGYTF; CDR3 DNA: TGTGCCAGCAGTTCAAGGAGACAGGCGCACTATGGCTACACCTTC
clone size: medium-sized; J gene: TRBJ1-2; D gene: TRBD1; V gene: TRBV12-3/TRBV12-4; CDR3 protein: CASSVLDRKIYGYTF; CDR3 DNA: TGTGCCAGCAGTGTATTGGACAGGAAGATCTATGGCTACACCTTC
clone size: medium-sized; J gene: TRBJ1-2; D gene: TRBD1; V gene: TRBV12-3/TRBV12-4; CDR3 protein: CASSLIGQGLDGYTF; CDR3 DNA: TGTGCCAGCAGTCTAATCGGACAGGGCTTGGATGGCTACACCTTC
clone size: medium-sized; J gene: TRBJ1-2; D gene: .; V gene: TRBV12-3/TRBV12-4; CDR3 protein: CASSLGSLIYGYTF; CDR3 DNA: TGTGCCAGCAGTTTAGGCAGCTTGATCTATGGCTACACCTTC
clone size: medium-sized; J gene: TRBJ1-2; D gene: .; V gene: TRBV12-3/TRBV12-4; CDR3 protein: CASSLNGGDYGYTF; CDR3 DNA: TGTGCCAGCAGTCTCAACGGCGGGGACTATGGCTACACCTTC
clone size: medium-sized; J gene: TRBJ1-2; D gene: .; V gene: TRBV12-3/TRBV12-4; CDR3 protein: CASSPRPVTNYGYTF; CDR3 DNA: TGTGCCAGCAGTCCGAGACCGGTAACTAACTATGGCTACACCTTC
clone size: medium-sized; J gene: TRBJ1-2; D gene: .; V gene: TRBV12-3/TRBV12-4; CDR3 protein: CASSLREASRYTF; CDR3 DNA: TGTGCCAGCAGTTTACGGGAGGCTAGCCGCTACACCTTC
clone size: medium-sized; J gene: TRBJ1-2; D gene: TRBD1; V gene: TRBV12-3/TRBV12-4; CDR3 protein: CASSLGGTANYGYTF; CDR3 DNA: TGTGCCAGCAGTTTAGGAGGGACAGCTAACTATGGCTACACCTTC